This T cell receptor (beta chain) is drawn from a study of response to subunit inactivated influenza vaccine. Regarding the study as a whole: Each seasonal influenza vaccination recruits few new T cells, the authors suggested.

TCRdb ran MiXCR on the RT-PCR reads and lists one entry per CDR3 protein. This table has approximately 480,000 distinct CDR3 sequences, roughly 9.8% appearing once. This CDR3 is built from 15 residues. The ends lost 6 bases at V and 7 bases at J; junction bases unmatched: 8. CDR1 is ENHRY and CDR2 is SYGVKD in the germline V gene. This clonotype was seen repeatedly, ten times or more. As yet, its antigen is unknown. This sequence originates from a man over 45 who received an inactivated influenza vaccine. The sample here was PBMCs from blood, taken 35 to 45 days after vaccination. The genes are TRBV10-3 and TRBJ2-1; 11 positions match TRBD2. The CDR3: CAIRKTSGGLNEQFF. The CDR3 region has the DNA TGTGCCATCAGGAAAACTAGCGGGGGACTTAATGAGCAGTTCTTC.